These 24 T cell receptor beta chains originate from one sample sequenced in a study of T cells in Graves' hyperthyroidism and ophthalmopathy. Amplification targeted TCR beta CDR3 regions from RNA transcripts. The TCR CDR3 was amplified in a first-round RT-PCR using the HTBI primer set. TCRdb analysed the multiplex PCR reads with MiXCR anew, one entry per CDR3 protein. The sample carries some 440,000 distinct CDR3 sequences, approximately 14% recorded once. Specimen: blood. All receptors derive from a young woman with Graves' hyperthyroidism.

There are many counts of this clonotype. The chain joins TRBV20-1 to TRBJ1-2; 7 positions agree with TRBD1. This CDR3 is built from 15 residues. The V segment lost 4 bases and the J segment 5 bases; nucleotides outside the gene matches: 13. In germline, CDR1 is DFQATT, CDR2 SNEGSKA (reference sequence). Written as DNA, the CDR3 is TGCAGTGCTACCCGGGGTGCAGGGGGAGAGTATGGCTACACCTTC. Its translation: CSATRGAGGEYGYTF.

This clonotype has a count of ten or more. The chain carries TRBV20-1 and TRBJ1-5; D gene uncertain. This CDR3 contains 16 residues. Germline V gene sequence: CDR1 DFQATT, CDR2 SNEGSKA (reference sequence). Trimming removed 0 bases at V and 6 bases at J, with 18 bases between. The CDR3 DNA reads TGCAGTGCTAGAGAAATGTTCAGCGGGGAGGCTCAGCCCCAGCATTTT. As protein: CSAREMFSGEAQPQHF.

Concerning this clonotype itself: With a much larger clone just one base away, this may be a read error. This rearrangement joins TRBV10-3 to TRBJ2-7; 9 bases map to TRBD2. V lost 5 bases and J lost 1; bases outside the gene matches: 9. CDR1 ENHRY and CDR2 SYGVKD come from the germline V gene. This CDR3 has 16 amino acids. The CDR3 is CAISKTAGGPSYEQYF. The DNA of the CDR3 is TGTGCCATCAGTAAAACAGCGGGGGGACCATCCTACGAGCAGTACTTC.

Only a few counts were recorded for this clonotype. The CDR3 reads CASSPTTVAYGYTF. The CDR3 DNA sequence: TGTGCCAGCTCACCGACGACAGTTGCCTATGGCTACACCTTC. The genes are TRBV18 and TRBJ1-2, with a possible D match to TRBD1 (5 bases). Germline loops: CDR1 KGHSH, CDR2 LQKENI. V was shortened by 3 bases and J by 4 bases, with 12 bases between the two germline ends. CDR3 length: 14 residues.

The table lists this clonotype with a few counts. The genes are TRBV10-3 and TRBJ2-3; D tentatively fits TRBD1 or TRBD2 (5 bases each). There are 12 residues in the CDR3. From germline, CDR1 is ENHRY and CDR2 SYGVKD. Deletions cut 8 bases from V and 2 bases from J, with 8 bases between. DNA of the CDR3: TGTGCCATCGGGGGTACCACAGATACGCAGTATTTT. Its protein is CAIGGTTDTQYF.

Note on this clonotype: At one boundary the junction diverges from the germline segment, which might be a read error. The chain joins TRBV3-1 to TRBJ2-7; D uncertain. The CDR3 contains 12 residues. CDR1 LGHDT and CDR2 YNNKEL come from the germline V gene (reference sequence). CDR3 amino acids: CASSQASDEQYF. The CDR3 coding sequence is TGTGCCAGCAGCCAAGCCTCCGACGAGCAGTACTTC.

This clonotype was recorded many times. The gene calls are TRBV11-3 and TRBJ2-5, with 7 bases aligning to TRBD2. Germline CDR1 is SGHNT and CDR2 is YENEEA. CDR3 length equals 15 residues. Losses at the gene ends were 5 bases for V and 2 bases for J; bases not matched to a gene: 8. This CDR3 is CASSGRLALQETQYF. The DNA for the CDR3 is TGTGCCAGCAGCGGACGACTAGCCCTACAAGAGACCCAGTACTTC.

This chain connects TRBV19 to TRBJ1-6; D may be TRBD1 (6 bases). CDR1 and CDR2 from the germline V gene are LNHDA and SQIVND (reference sequence). Trimming removed 9 bases from V and 6 bases from J, with 9 bases in between. The CDR3 contains 12 residues. CDR3 sequence: CASQDSNSPLHF. CDR3 nucleotides: TGTGCCAGCCAGGACAGTAATTCACCCCTCCACTTT.

The chain links TRBV2 to TRBJ2-1, with TRBD1 identical over 11 bases. Germline V CDR1 and CDR2: SNHLY, FYNNEI. The V gene end was trimmed by 6 bases and the J gene end by 10 bases; junction bases not matched to a gene: 8. The CDR3 consists of 14 residues. The CDR3 DNA follows: TGTGCCAGCAGCCGGGACAGGGGGGCTGTAGAGCAGTTCTTC. It codes for CASSRDRGAVEQFF. The whole variable domain, remainder taken from reference TRBV2 and TRBJ2-1, is EPEVTQTPSHQVTQMGQEVILRCVPISNHLYFYWYRQILGQKVEFLVSFYNNEISEKSEIFDDQFSVERPDGSNFTLKIRSTKLEDSAMYFCASSRDRGAVEQFFGPGTRLTVL.

This clonotype was counted at least ten times. CDR3 in amino acids: CASNEAHSGNTIYF. The DNA of the CDR3 is TGTGCCAGCAACGAAGCACACTCTGGAAACACCATATATTTT. The chain links TRBV6-1 to TRBJ1-3; no definite D call. Germline V CDR1 and CDR2: MNHNS, SASEGT. The CDR3 totals 14 residues. Trimming left V 7 bases short and J 0 bases short, with 10 bases between.

This clonotype was recorded many times. The chain couples TRBV18 to TRBJ1-5; maybe TRBD1 (5 bases). Trimming pared 3 bases from V and 5 bases from J, leaving 11 bases between. The CDR3 is 14 residues long. Germline V CDR1 and CDR2: KGHSH, LQKENI. This CDR3 is CASSPGRAYQPQHF. In DNA form, the CDR3 reads TGTGCCAGCTCACCGGGCAGGGCCTATCAGCCCCAGCATTTT.

This clonotype was seen repeatedly, ten times or more. The genes are TRBV5-1 and TRBJ1-2; D remains ambiguous. The length of the CDR3 is 12 residues. V was cut by 1 base and J by 8 bases, with 9 bases left in between. The germline gives CDR1 SGHRS, CDR2 YFSETQ. The CDR3 DNA reads TGCGCCAGCAGCTTGACGCCGGACGGCTACACCTTC. Its protein product is CASSLTPDGYTF.

This clonotype was counted ten times or more. The V and J genes are TRBV6-1 and TRBJ1-6; 8 nucleotides line up with TRBD1. The germline CDR1 and CDR2 sequences are MNHNS and SASEGT. V lost 5 bases, J lost 5 bases, and 8 bases stayed unmatched. The CDR3 contains 16 residues. The CDR3 nucleotides read TGTGCCAGCAGTTTGGACAGGGTGGCCAATAATTCACCCCTCCACTTT. Translation: CASSLDRVANNSPLHF.

This clonotype has a handful of counts. The chain links TRBV24-1 to TRBJ2-5; D is unresolved. Between the trimmed V and J ends, which lost 10 bases and 2 bases, there was a span of 10 bases. Germline V gene data show CDR1 as KGHDR and CDR2 as SFDVKD. The CDR3 runs 12 residues. The DNA for the CDR3 is TGTGCCACTATAGCAGCTCAAGAGACCCAGTACTTC. Its translation: CATIAAQETQYF.

Many counts were recorded for this clonotype. V is TRBV18 and J is TRBJ1-6, with a possible D match to TRBD1 (5 bases). This CDR3 is built from 14 residues. Germline values: CDR1 KGHSH, CDR2 LQKENI. V was cut by 1 base and J by 10 bases, with 11 bases left in between. CDR3 coding DNA: TGTGCCAGCTCACCACAGGGGTTCGGATCACCCCTCCACTTT. Translating gives CASSPQGFGSPLHF.

This clonotype was picked up a small number of times. The V and J genes are TRBV15 and TRBJ2-1; unclear D gene. Trimming cost V 8 bases and J 3 bases, with 5 bases left between them. The CDR3 runs 11 residues. CDR1 and CDR2 from the germline V gene are LNHNV and YYDKDF (reference sequence). This CDR3 reads CATRRYNEQFF. For the CDR3, the DNA is TGTGCCACCCGGCGCTACAATGAGCAGTTCTTC.

This clonotype came up many times. This sequence joins TRBV3-1 and TRBJ1-5; unclear D gene. There are 13 residues in the CDR3. Trimming removed 2 bases from V and 3 bases from J, with 5 bases in between. The V gene's germline CDR1 is LGHDT and CDR2 YNNKEL (reference sequence). The CDR3 DNA follows: TGTGCCAGCAGCCAAAGCCCCAATCAGCCCCAGCATTTT. Its translation: CASSQSPNQPQHF.

This chain uses TRBV12-3 or TRBV12-4 with TRBJ1-1; D uncertain. The CDR3 covers 15 residues. V was clipped by 0 bases and J by 0 bases, with 8 bases between them. The CDR3 DNA reads as TGTGCCAGCAGTTTAGCCGGGAGGTTGAACACTGAAGCTTTCTTT. Encoded protein: CASSLAGRLNTEAFF.

This clonotype was recorded a few times. The chain carries TRBV5-6 and TRBJ2-5; D may be TRBD1 (5 bases). The CDR3 totals 14 residues. Looked up from germline, CDR1 is SGHDT and CDR2 is YYEEEE. V was cut by 5 bases and J by 5 bases, with 16 bases left in between. The CDR3 region is CASSVRVSVETQYF. In DNA form, the CDR3 reads TGTGCCAGCAGTGTCAGGGTCTCGGTGGAGACCCAGTACTTC. Complete variable domain (other parts from reference TRBV5-6 and TRBJ2-5): DAGVTQSPTHLIKTRGQQVTLRCSPKSGHDTVSWYQQALGQGPQFIFQYYEEEERQRGNFPDRFSGHQFPNYSSELNVNALLLGDSALYLCASSVRVSVETQYFGPGTRLLVL.

This clonotype has just a few counts. This may be a read error, as it is one base from a much larger clone. This rearrangement joins TRBV12-3 or TRBV12-4 to TRBJ2-7, with 9 positions matching TRBD1. This CDR3 has 15 residues. The CDR3: CVSSLFRTGVLEQYF. The CDR3, as DNA: TGTGTCAGCAGTCTATTTCGGACAGGGGTACTCGAGCAGTACTTC.

This clonotype has at least ten counts. V and J are TRBV7-8 and TRBJ2-7; TRBD2 aligns across 7 bases. There are 13 residues in the CDR3. Trimming at V came to 5 bases and at J to 3 bases, leaving 4 bases not matched to a gene. Looked up from germline, CDR1 is SGHVS and CDR2 is FQNEAQ. The CDR3 sequence is CASSPGRDYEQYF. In nucleotides, the CDR3 is TGTGCCAGCAGCCCAGGGAGGGACTACGAGCAGTACTTC. Variable domain in full (rest from reference TRBV7-8 and TRBJ2-7): GAGVSQSPRYKVAKRGQDVALRCDPISGHVSLFWYQQALGQGPEFLTYFQNEAQLDKSGLPSDRFFAERPEGSVSTLKIQRTQQEDSAVYLCASSPGRDYEQYFGPGTRLTVT.

This clonotype was found many times. The rearrangement uses TRBV7-9 and TRBJ2-1; TRBD2 aligns across 11 bases. Trimming cost V 4 bases and J 9 bases; bases outside gene matches: 2. This CDR3 has 13 amino acids. The germline gives CDR1 SEHNR, CDR2 FQNEAQ (reference sequence). This chain's CDR3 is CASSYLAGGEQFF. The DNA for the CDR3 is TGTGCCAGCAGCTATCTAGCGGGGGGTGAGCAGTTCTTC.

This clonotype occurred many times. The chain has TRBV30 and TRBJ2-7, with a weak D call TRBD2 (5 bases). Trimming took off 2 bases at V and 3 bases at J, with 17 bases between the two ends. CDR3 size: 15 residues. CDR1 and CDR2 (germline): GTSNPN, SVGIG (reference sequence). CDR3 loop: CAWSSSRGRNYEQYF. In DNA, the CDR3 is TGTGCCTGGAGTAGTAGTCGGGGAAGAAACTACGAGCAGTACTTC.

In its sample, this clonotype was seen many times. The chain links TRBV24-1 to TRBJ2-5, with TRBD2 matching over 9 bases. Unmatched junction bases numbered 16, after V lost 7 bases and J lost 5 bases. The length of the CDR3 is 17 residues. Germline V gene sequence: CDR1 KGHDR, CDR2 SFDVKD. The CDR3 is CATSQRGVAGVGETQYF. The CDR3 region has the DNA TGTGCCACCAGCCAACGGGGGGTAGCGGGAGTCGGGGAGACCCAGTACTTC.